The 5 T cell receptor beta chains listed next were all sequenced from one sample in a study of blood T cell repertoires in COVID-19. Clones were sequenced by immunoSEQ multiplex PCR, and TCRdb holds only the in-frame ones, with some missing. Here the sample spans 330,000 or so clones, 88% being singletons. Source material: PBMCs or T cells enriched from blood (not recorded which). Every receptor here comes from a woman in her twenties or thirties who had been exposed to COVID-19.

Here the CDR3 reads CASSQTGSRDEQYF. The CDR3 DNA reads as TGTGCCAGCAGCCAGACAGGGAGTCGGGACGAGCAGTACTTC. The V and J genes are TRBV3-1 (or the pseudogene TRBV3-2) and TRBJ2-7, with 7 bases that match TRBD1. CDR3 size: 14 residues. Germline CDR1 reads LGHDT; CDR2 reads YNNKEL (reference sequence). The ends lost 3 bases at V and 5 bases at J; junction bases unmatched: 7.

The rearrangement uses TRBV20-1 and TRBJ2-3, with no clear D. The germline V gene encodes CDR1 DFQATT and CDR2 SNEGSKA (reference sequence). CDR3 length: 11 residues. Trimming cost V 6 bases and J 1 base, with 5 bases left between them. CDR3 protein: CSAPRTDTQYF. Here the CDR3 DNA reads TGCAGTGCCCCTCGCACAGATACGCAGTATTTT.

The rearrangement joins TRBV19 to TRBJ2-7, with TRBD1 matching 9 bases. The length of the CDR3 is 15 residues. V shed 9 bases and J 4 bases; nucleotides not matched to a gene: 13. The V gene's germline CDR1 is LNHDA and CDR2 SQIVND (reference sequence). For the CDR3, the DNA is TGTGCCAGCGCATTTCCGGGACAGGGAACTTACGAGCAGTACTTC. As protein: CASAFPGQGTYEQYF. The whole variable domain, remainder taken from reference TRBV19 and TRBJ2-7, is DGGITQSPKYLFRKEGQNVTLSCEQNLNHDAMYWYRQDPGQGLRLIYYSQIVNDFQKGDIAEGYSVSREKKESFPLTVTSAQKNPTAFYLCASAFPGQGTYEQYFGPGTRLTVT.

The genes are TRBV7-9 and TRBJ2-3; a weak D match, TRBD1 (6 bases). Per germline, CDR1 SEHNR and CDR2 FQNEAQ (reference sequence). V was clipped by 1 base and J by 2 bases, with 16 bases between them. This CDR3 region has 17 residues. The CDR3 loop is CASSLGTGPSNTDTQYF. The CDR3 DNA reads as TGTGCCAGCAGCTTAGGAACAGGGCCCTCTAACACAGATACGCAGTATTTT.

This chain connects TRBV19 to TRBJ1-1, with D hard to call. V was clipped by 10 bases and J by 4 bases, with 16 bases between them. Germline V gene data show CDR1 as LNHDA and CDR2 as SQIVND (reference sequence). The CDR3 is made up of 13 amino acids. The CDR3: CATQRAVLTEAFF. The CDR3 nucleotides are TGTGCCACCCAGAGGGCCGTTCTCACTGAAGCTTTCTTT.